Listed below are T cell receptor beta chains from one sample, sequenced in a study of naive and memory T cell subsets. MiXCR, applied by TCRdb to the UMI-ligation and nested PCR reads, yields one record per CDR3 protein. The profile covers roughly 150,000 distinct CDR3 sequences, with over 20% appearing a single time and approximately 0.1% taken by the ten largest. The sample taken for sequencing was naive CD4+ T cells from blood. The receptors stem from a human donor in good health. Each CDR3 is given with its conserved first and last residue. A D gene is named only where the DNA matches it firmly. Not all rows give a size; the values are once, few, many and, for expanded clones, a class.

v_call	d_call	clone_size	j_call	cdr3_aa	cdr3_nt
TRBV28	.	.	TRBJ2-1	CASTNRQGGRPYNEQFF	TGTGCCAGCACCAATCGCCAAGGGGGGAGGCCCTACAATGAGCAGTTCTTC
TRBV6-2/TRBV6-3	.	.	TRBJ1-2	CASILTGSNYGYTF	TGTGCCAGCATCCTGACAGGTTCTAACTATGGCTACACCTTC
TRBV15	.	.	TRBJ1-5	CATSSGTLYQPQHF	TGTGCCACCAGCAGCGGGACCCTATATCAGCCCCAGCATTTT
TRBV4-1	TRBD1	.	TRBJ1-2	CASSQAGQGGYGYTF	TGCGCCAGCAGCCAAGCCGGACAGGGTGGCTATGGCTACACCTTC
TRBV4-3	.	.	TRBJ1-1	CASSQDLGATEAFF	TGCGCCAGCAGCCAAGATTTAGGGGCGACTGAAGCTTTCTTT
TRBV27	.	few	TRBJ2-3	CASIPLGKWTTDTQYF	TGTGCCAGCATCCCCCTGGGGAAGTGGACTACAGATACGCAGTATTTT
TRBV6-6	TRBD1	many	TRBJ2-4	CASSNRDRGLAKNIQYF	TGTGCCAGCAGTAACCGGGACAGGGGTCTAGCCAAAAACATTCAGTACTTC
TRBV28	TRBD2	.	TRBJ2-7	CASRIGVAGDYEQYF	TGTGCCAGCAGAATAGGGGTAGCGGGCGACTACGAGCAGTACTTC
TRBV28	.	.	TRBJ2-3	CASIPDSPQDVADTQYF	TGTGCCAGCATTCCCGACAGTCCTCAAGATGTCGCAGATACGCAGTATTTT
TRBV7-2	.	.	TRBJ1-5	CASSLGRGHQPQHF	TGTGCCAGCAGCTTAGGTCGTGGGCATCAGCCCCAGCATTTT
TRBV6-6	TRBD2	.	TRBJ2-5	CASSLLAGVPGSQYF	TGTGCCAGCTCACTTCTAGCGGGAGTCCCCGGGTCACAGTACTTC
TRBV4-2	.	few	TRBJ1-5	CASSLSDSNQPQHF	TGTGCCAGCAGCCTTTCGGATAGCAATCAGCCCCAGCATTTT
TRBV20-1	TRBD1	.	TRBJ2-1	CSAKGTGGFYNEQFF	TGCAGTGCCAAAGGGACAGGGGGATTCTACAATGAGCAGTTCTTC
TRBV12-3/TRBV12-4	TRBD2	few	TRBJ2-1	CASSLSTSGMVFF	TGTGCCAGCAGTTTGTCGACTAGCGGGATGGTATTCTTC
TRBV28	.	few	TRBJ2-1	CASSFMEGRYNEQFF	TGTGCCAGCAGTTTTATGGAGGGCCGCTACAATGAGCAGTTCTTC
TRBV6-1	.	.	TRBJ2-1	CASSVQGSGNNEQFF	TGTGCCAGCAGTGTCCAGGGGAGTGGTAACAATGAGCAGTTCTTC
TRBV3-1	.	.	TRBJ1-6	CASSRPTSGTEILSPLHF	TGTGCCAGCAGCCGTCCAACCTCCGGGACCGAAATATTATCACCCCTCCACTTT
TRBV29-1	.	.	TRBJ1-1	CSVAVPENTEAFF	TGCAGCGTTGCAGTGCCGGAGAACACTGAAGCTTTCTTT
TRBV5-6	TRBD1	.	TRBJ1-1	CASSLAHAGRGTEAFF	TGTGCCAGCAGCTTGGCCCACGCCGGCAGGGGGACTGAAGCTTTCTTT
TRBV5-1	TRBD1	.	TRBJ1-2	CASSVRTGYYGYTF	TGCGCCAGCAGCGTCCGGACAGGATACTATGGCTACACCTTC
TRBV7-6	.	few	TRBJ2-1	CASSLRGEQFF	TGTGCCAGCAGCTTAAGGGGTGAGCAGTTCTTC
TRBV11-1	TRBD1	many	TRBJ2-7	CASSPRQGTYEQYF	TGTGCCAGCAGCCCTCGACAGGGAACCTACGAGCAGTACTTC
TRBV6-5	.	few	TRBJ1-1	CASSYSIGAGTEAFF	TGTGCCAGCAGTTACTCGATAGGGGCGGGTACTGAAGCTTTCTTT
TRBV4-1	.	few	TRBJ2-3	CASSQGLVVDTQYF	TGCGCCAGCAGCCAAGGACTAGTTGTAGATACGCAGTATTTT
TRBV6-6	.	many	TRBJ2-3	CASSFPDVELSTDTQYF	TGTGCCAGCAGTTTCCCGGACGTCGAGTTGAGCACAGATACGCAGTATTTT
TRBV28	.	.	TRBJ1-5	CASSLSWRGVHSNQPQHF	TGTGCCAGCAGTTTATCCTGGAGGGGAGTACATAGCAATCAGCCCCAGCATTTT
TRBV19	TRBD1	once	TRBJ1-5	CASSIWGQSEQPQHF	TGTGCCAGTAGTATATGGGGACAGAGTGAACAGCCCCAGCATTTT
TRBV28	.	.	TRBJ2-5	CASRQMGPSQETQYF	TGTGCCAGCAGACAAATGGGACCAAGCCAAGAGACCCAGTACTTC
TRBV12-3/TRBV12-4	TRBD1	few	TRBJ1-1	CASTGTGGLNTEAFF	TGTGCCAGCACCGGGACAGGGGGCCTGAACACTGAAGCTTTCTTT
TRBV28	.	few	TRBJ1-2	CASSSGRLSGYTF	TGTGCCAGCAGCTCCGGTAGACTAAGCGGCTACACCTTC
TRBV2	TRBD2	.	TRBJ2-1	CASSEAGLAVGNEQFF	TGTGCCAGCAGTGAAGCGGGACTAGCGGTTGGCAATGAGCAGTTCTTC
TRBV12-5	TRBD1	few	TRBJ2-5	CASGLDRGETQYF	TGTGCTAGTGGCCTGGACAGGGGCGAGACCCAGTACTTC
TRBV29-1	TRBD2	few	TRBJ2-1	CSVERRLAFNEQFF	TGCAGCGTTGAAAGGAGACTAGCGTTTAATGAGCAGTTCTTC
TRBV28	.	few	TRBJ2-7	CASETGPGTYEQYF	TGTGCCAGTGAAACCGGACCGGGAACCTACGAGCAGTACTTC
TRBV9	.	.	TRBJ2-1	CASGRGSYNEQFF	TGTGCCAGCGGGAGAGGATCCTACAATGAGCAGTTCTTC
TRBV2	.	.	TRBJ2-3	CASSGEAQIRQYF	TGTGCCAGCAGTGGCGAAGCGCAGATAAGGCAGTATTTT
TRBV6-1	TRBD2	few	TRBJ2-7	CASSEGGVKSYEQYF	TGTGCCAGCAGTGAGGGGGGGGTGAAATCCTACGAGCAGTACTTC
TRBV28	TRBD2	few	TRBJ2-7	CASSLLSSGLRDEQYF	TGTGCCAGCAGTTTATTGTCTAGCGGACTAAGGGACGAGCAGTACTTC
TRBV9	.	.	TRBJ2-1	CASSVEGILNEQFF	TGTGCCAGCAGCGTAGAGGGAATCCTCAATGAGCAGTTCTTC
TRBV3-1	.	many	TRBJ2-1	CASSQDVYSSYNEQFF	TGTGCCAGCAGCCAAGATGTGTACAGCTCCTACAATGAGCAGTTCTTC